This T cell receptor (beta chain) was found in a study of early T cells in non-severe SARS-CoV-2 infection. TCRdb used MiXCR to reprocess the 5' RACE reads, holding one entry per CDR3 protein. The table lists around 50,000 distinct CDR3 sequences, 10% to 15% of them singletons. Germline-derived CDR1 and CDR2 are SGHVS and FNYEAQ. CDR3 length: 16 amino acids. V was clipped by 5 bases and J by 3 bases; unmatched bases: 10. V is TRBV7-6 and J is TRBJ2-1; 7 bases agree with TRBD1. The sample comprised whole blood. This sequence originates from an adult who was a healthcare worker with PCR-confirmed SARS-CoV-2 infection or an uninfected control (not recorded which). The CDR3 reads CASSPVGAGGYNEQFF. Here the CDR3 DNA reads TGTGCCAGCAGCCCGGTGGGGGCAGGGGGCTACAATGAGCAGTTCTTC.